This T cell receptor beta chain was sequenced during a study of blood T cell repertoires in COVID-19. Germline V CDR1 and CDR2: LGHNA, YSLEER. V lost 3 bases to trimming and J lost 2 bases, with 7 bases between them. The CDR3 runs 13 residues. Produced via immunoSEQ multiplex PCR; TCRdb's table is partial and in-frame only. The table shows 350,000 to 400,000 clones, with 90% occurring only once. The sequenced sample consisted of peripheral blood. This TCR derives from a man younger than 30 with active or convalescent COVID-19. The rearrangement links TRBV4-3 to TRBJ1-2; D is ambiguous. The CDR3 DNA reads as TGCGCCAGCAGCCAGGCTCTGAACTATGGCTACACCTTC. Its protein product is CASSQALNYGYTF.